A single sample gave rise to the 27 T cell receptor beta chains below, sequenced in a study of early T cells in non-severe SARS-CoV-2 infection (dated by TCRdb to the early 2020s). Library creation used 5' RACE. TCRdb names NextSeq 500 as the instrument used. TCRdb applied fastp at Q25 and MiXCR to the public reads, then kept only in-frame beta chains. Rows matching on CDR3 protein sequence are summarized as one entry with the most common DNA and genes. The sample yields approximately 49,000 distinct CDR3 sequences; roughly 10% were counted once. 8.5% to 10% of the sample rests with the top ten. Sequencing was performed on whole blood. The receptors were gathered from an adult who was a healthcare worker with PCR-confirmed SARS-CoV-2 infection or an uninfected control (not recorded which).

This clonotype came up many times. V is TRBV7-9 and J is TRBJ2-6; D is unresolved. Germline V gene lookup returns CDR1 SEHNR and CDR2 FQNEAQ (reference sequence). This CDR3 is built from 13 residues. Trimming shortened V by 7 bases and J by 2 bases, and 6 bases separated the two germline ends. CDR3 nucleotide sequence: TGTGCCAGCACCCCCCCTGGGGCCAACGTCCTGACTTTC. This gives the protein CASTPPGANVLTF.

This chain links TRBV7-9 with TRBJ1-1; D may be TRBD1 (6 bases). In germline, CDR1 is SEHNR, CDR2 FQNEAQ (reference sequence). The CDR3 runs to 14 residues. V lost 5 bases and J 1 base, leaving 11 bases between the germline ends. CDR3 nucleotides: TGTGCCAGCAGCGCTATACAGGGGAACACTGAAGCTTTCTTT. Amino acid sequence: CASSAIQGNTEAFF.

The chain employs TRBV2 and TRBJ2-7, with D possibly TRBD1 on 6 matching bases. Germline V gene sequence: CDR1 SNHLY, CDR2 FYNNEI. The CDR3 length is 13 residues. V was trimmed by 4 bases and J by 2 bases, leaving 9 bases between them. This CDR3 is CASSGTEAYEQYF. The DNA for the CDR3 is TGTGCCAGCAGTGGGACAGAAGCCTACGAGCAGTACTTC.

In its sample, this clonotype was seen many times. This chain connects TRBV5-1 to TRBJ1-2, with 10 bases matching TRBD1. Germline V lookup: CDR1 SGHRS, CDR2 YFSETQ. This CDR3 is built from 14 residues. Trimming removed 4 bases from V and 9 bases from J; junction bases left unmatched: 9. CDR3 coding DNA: TGCGCCAGCAGCCTTGGACAGGGGGGTTTGAGCTACACCTTC. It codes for CASSLGQGGLSYTF.

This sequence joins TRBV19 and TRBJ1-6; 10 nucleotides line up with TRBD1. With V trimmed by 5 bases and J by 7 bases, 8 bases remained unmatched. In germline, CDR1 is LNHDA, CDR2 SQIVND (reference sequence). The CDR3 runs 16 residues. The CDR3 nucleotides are TGTGCCAGTAGTGGAAGACAGGGGGCCGACAATTCACCCCTCCACTTT. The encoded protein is CASSGRQGADNSPLHF.

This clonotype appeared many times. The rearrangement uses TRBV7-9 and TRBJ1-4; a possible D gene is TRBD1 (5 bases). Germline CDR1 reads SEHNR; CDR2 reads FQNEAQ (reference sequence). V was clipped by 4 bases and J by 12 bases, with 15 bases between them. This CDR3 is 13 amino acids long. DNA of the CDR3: TGTGCCAGCAGCTCCTCCTTACAGGTCGAACTGTTTTTT. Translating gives CASSSSLQVELFF.

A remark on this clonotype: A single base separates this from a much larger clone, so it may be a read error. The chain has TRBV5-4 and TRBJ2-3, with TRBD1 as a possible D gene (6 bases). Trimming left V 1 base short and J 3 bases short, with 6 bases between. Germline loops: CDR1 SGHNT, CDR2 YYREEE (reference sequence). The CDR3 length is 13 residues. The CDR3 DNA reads TGTGCCAGCAGCTTGAGGGGGACAGATACGCAGTATTTT. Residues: CASSLRGTDTQYF.

CDR3 amino acids: CASSLMGLGKGTEAFF. In DNA form, the CDR3 reads TGTGCCAGCAGCTTAATGGGTTTGGGGAAGGGGACTGAAGCTTTCTTT. The V and J genes are TRBV7-3 and TRBJ1-1, with a possible D match to TRBD1 (5 bases). This CDR3 has 16 amino acids. CDR1 SGHTA and CDR2 FQGTGA come from the germline V gene. The V end was cut by 1 base, the J end by 5 bases, with 17 bases between.

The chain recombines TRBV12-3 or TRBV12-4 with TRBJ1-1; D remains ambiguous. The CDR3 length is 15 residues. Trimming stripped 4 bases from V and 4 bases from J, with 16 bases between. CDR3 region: CASSSLRVHGTEAFF. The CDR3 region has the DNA TGTGCCAGCAGTTCTTTAAGGGTTCATGGCACTGAAGCTTTCTTT.

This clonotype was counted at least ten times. The CDR3 bases are TGTGCCAGCAGTTTCGGGACAGAATATGGCTACACCTTC. Translating gives CASSFGTEYGYTF. The chain uses TRBV12-3 or TRBV12-4 and TRBJ1-2, with TRBD1 matching 7 bases. CDR3 length: 13 amino acids. J lost 5 bases, V lost 3 bases, and 3 bases had no gene match.

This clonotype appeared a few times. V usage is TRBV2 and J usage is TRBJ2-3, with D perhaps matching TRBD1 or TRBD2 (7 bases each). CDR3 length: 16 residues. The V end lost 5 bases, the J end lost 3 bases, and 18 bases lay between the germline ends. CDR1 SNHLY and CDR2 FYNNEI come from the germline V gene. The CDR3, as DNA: TGTGCCAGCAGTCCCGAGGGAGCGGGACAGACAGATACGCAGTATTTT. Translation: CASSPEGAGQTDTQYF.

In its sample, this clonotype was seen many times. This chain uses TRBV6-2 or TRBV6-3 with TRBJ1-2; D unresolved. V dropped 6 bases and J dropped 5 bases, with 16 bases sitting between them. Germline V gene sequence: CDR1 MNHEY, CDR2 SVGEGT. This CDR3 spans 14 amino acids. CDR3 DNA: TGTGCCAGCAGGCCCTGGGGTGAGGAGTATGGCTACACCTTC. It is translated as CASRPWGEEYGYTF.

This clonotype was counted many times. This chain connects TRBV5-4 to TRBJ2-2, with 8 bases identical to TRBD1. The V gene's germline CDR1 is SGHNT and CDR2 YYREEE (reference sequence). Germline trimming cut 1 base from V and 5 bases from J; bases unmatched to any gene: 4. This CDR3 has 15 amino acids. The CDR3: CASSLQGARTGELFF. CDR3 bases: TGTGCCAGCAGCTTGCAGGGGGCTAGGACCGGGGAGCTGTTTTTT.

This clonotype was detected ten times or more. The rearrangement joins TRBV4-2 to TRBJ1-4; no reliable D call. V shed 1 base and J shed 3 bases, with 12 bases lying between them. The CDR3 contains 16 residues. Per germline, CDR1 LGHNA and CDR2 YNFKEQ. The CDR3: CASSQGMAVPNEKLFF. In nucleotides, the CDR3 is TGTGCCAGCAGCCAAGGGATGGCAGTCCCTAATGAAAAACTGTTTTTT.

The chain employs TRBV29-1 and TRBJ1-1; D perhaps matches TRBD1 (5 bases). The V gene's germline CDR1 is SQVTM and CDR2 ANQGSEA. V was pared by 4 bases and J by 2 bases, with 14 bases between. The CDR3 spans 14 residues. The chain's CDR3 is CSVVEGASNTEAFF. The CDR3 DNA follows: TGCAGCGTTGTCGAAGGGGCCAGCAACACTGAAGCTTTCTTT.

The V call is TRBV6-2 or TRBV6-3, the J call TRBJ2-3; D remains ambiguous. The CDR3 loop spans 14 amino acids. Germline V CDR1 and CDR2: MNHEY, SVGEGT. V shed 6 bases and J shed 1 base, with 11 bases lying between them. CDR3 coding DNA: TGTGCCAGCAGGACCCCAGTTGGCACAGATACGCAGTATTTT. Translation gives CASRTPVGTDTQYF.

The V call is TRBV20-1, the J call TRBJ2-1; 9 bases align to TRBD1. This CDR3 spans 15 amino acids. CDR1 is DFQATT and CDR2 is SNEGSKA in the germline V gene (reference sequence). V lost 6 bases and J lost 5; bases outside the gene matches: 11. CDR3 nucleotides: TGCAGTGCCGATGAAAGGACAGGGGTGAACAATGAGCAGTTCTTC. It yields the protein CSADERTGVNNEQFF.

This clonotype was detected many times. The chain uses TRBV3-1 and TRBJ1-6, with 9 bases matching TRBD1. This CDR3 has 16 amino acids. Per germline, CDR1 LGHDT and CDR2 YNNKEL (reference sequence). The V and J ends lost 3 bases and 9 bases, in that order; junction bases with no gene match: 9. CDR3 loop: CASSHETGGELSPLHF. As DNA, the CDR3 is TGTGCCAGCAGCCATGAGACAGGGGGTGAACTTTCACCCCTCCACTTT.

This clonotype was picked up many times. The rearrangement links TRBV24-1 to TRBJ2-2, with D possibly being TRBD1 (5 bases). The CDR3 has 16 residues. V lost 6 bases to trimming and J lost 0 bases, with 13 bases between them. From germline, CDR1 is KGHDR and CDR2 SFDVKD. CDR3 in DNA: TGTGCCACCAGTCCAAGGGGTCCCCCGAACACCGGGGAGCTGTTTTTT. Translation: CATSPRGPPNTGELFF.

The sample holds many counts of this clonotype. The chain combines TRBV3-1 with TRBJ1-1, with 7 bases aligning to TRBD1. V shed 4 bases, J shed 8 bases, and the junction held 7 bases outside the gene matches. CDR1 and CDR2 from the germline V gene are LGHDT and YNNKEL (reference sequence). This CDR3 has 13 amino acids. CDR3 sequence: CASSPTGTNEAFF. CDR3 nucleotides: TGTGCCAGCAGCCCGACAGGGACAAACGAAGCTTTCTTT.

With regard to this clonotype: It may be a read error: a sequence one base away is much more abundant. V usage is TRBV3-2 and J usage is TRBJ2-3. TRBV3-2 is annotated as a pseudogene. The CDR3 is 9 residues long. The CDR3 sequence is CATTDMQYF. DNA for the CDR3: TGTGCCACCACAGATATGCAGTATTTT.

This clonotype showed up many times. In DNA, the CDR3 is TGTGCCAGCAGTGAAGCGCTTAGGGGGAGCGGCTACACCTTC. Its protein product is CASSEALRGSGYTF. The V and J genes are TRBV2 and TRBJ1-2; tentatively, D is TRBD1 (6 bases). Per the germline V gene, CDR1 is SNHLY and CDR2 is FYNNEI. The V end lost 0 bases, the J end lost 8 bases, and 13 bases lay between the germline ends. The CDR3 runs 14 residues.

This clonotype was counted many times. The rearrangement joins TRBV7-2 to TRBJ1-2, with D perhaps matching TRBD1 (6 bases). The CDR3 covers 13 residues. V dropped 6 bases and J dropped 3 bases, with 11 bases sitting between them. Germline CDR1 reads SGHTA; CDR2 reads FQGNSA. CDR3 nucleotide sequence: TGTGCCAGCAGGTGGGCAGGGGACTATGGCTACACCTTC. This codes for CASRWAGDYGYTF.

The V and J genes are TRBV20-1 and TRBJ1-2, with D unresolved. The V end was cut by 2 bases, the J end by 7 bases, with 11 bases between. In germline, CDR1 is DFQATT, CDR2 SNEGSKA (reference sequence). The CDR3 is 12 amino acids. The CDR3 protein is CSARPRTGGYTF. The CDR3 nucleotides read TGCAGTGCTAGACCCCGAACCGGTGGCTACACCTTC.

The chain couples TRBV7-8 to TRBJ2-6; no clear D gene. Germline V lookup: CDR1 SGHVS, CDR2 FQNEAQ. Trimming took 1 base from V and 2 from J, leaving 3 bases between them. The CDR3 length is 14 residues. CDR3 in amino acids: CASSLDTGANVLTF. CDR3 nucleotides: TGTGCCAGCAGCTTAGATACTGGGGCCAACGTCCTGACTTTC. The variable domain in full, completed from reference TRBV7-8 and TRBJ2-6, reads GAGVSQSPRYKVAKRGQDVALRCDPISGHVSLFWYQQALGQGPEFLTYFQNEAQLDKSGLPSDRFFAERPEGSVSTLKIQRTQQEDSAVYLCASSLDTGANVLTFGAGSRLTVL.

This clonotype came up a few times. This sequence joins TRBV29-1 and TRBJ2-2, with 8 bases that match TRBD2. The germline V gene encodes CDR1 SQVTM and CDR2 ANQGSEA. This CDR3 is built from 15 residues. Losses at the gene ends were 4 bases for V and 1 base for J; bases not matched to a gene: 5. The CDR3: CSVGVAGRNTGELFF. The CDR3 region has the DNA TGCAGCGTTGGAGTAGCGGGGAGGAACACCGGGGAGCTGTTTTTT.

In nucleotides, the CDR3 is TGTGCCAGCAGCCAAGATCGGCGGCGAACTAACTATGGCTACACCTTC. Its translation is CASSQDRRRTNYGYTF. V and J are TRBV3-1 and TRBJ1-2; D gene unclear. V was shortened by 0 bases and J by 0 bases, with 11 bases between the two germline ends. Germline values: CDR1 LGHDT, CDR2 YNNKEL (reference sequence). The CDR3 loop spans 16 amino acids.